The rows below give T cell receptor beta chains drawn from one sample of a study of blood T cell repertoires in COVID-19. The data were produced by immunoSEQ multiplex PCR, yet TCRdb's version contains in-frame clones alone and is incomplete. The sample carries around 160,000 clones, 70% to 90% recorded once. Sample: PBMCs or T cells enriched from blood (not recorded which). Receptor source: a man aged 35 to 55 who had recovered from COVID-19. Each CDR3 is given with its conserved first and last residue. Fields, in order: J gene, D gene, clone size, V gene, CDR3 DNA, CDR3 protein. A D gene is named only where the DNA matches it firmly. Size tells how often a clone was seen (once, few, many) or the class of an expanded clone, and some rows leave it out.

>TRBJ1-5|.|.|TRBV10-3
TGTGCCATCAGTGAGTCAAGAGGGAGGGATGAGCCCCAGCATTTT
CAISESRGRDEPQHF
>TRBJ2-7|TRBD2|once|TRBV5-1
TGCGCCAGTCGGGCCGGGGCTAGCGGATTATACGAGCAGTACTTC
CASRAGASGLYEQYF
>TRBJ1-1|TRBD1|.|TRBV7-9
TGTGCCAGCAGCCCCCCGGGACAGGGAAGGACTGAAGCTTTCTTT
CASSPPGQGRTEAFF
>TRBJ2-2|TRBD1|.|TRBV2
TGTGCCAGCCTGGACAGGGGGCTTACCGGGGAGCTGTTTTTT
CASLDRGLTGELFF
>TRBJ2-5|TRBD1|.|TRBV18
TGTGCCAGCTCACCAGCAGGGGGCGTCTTAAAGACCCAGTACTTC
CASSPAGGVLKTQYF
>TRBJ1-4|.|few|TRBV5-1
TGCGCCAGCAGCTTCGGATCGGCCGGGGGTGAAAAACTGTTTTTT
CASSFGSAGGEKLFF
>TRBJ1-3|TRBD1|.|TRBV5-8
TGTGCCAGCAGCTTCCAGGGGGCGGATGGAAACACCATATATTTT
CASSFQGADGNTIYF
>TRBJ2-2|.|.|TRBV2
TGTGCCAGCAGCGTCTACAGCACCGGGGAGCTGTTTTTT
CASSVYSTGELFF
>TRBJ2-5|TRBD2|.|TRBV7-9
TGTGCCAGCAGCTTACGGGGGGTTTCACAAGAGACCCAGTACTTC
CASSLRGVSQETQYF
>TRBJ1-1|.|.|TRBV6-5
TGTGCCAGCAGTTACCAGCCGGGGACTGAAGCTTTCTTT
CASSYQPGTEAFF
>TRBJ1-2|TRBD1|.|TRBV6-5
TGTGCCAGCACGCGACAGGGGGCGTTGGATGGCTACACCTTC
CASTRQGALDGYTF
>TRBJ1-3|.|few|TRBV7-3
TGTGCCAGCAGCTTTTTCGGGGGAAACACCATATATTTT
CASSFFGGNTIYF
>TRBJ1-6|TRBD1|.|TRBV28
TGTGCCAGCAGTTTATCCAATCCAGGGACAGGTTTTTCACCCCTCCACTTT
CASSLSNPGTGFSPLHF
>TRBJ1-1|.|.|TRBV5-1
TGCGCCAGCAGCTTGGGATTGCAGGGCTCTGAAGCTTTCTTT
CASSLGLQGSEAFF
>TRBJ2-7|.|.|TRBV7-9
TGTGCCAGCAGCCCCGGGATTACCTACGAGCAGTACTTC
CASSPGITYEQYF
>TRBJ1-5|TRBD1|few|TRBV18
TGTGCCAGCTCACCCGGGGACAGGGGAACCCAGCATTTT
CASSPGDRGTQHF
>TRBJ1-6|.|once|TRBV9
TGTGCCAGCAGCCCTTCAGGAAGATCGGAAATTCGGCCCCTCCACTTT
CASSPSGRSEIRPLHF
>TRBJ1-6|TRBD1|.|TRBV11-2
TGTGCCAGCAGCTCTAGGACAGGAAAGGCTGGGGGTTCACCCCTCCACTTT
CASSSRTGKAGGSPLHF
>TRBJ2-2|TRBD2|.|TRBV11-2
TGTGCCAGCAGCATAGCCCTAGCGGGGGTCGGCGGGGAGCTGTTTTTT
CASSIALAGVGGELFF
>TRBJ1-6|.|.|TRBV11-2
TGTGCCAGCAGCTTCCTCGGTTCACCCCTCCACTTT
CASSFLGSPLHF
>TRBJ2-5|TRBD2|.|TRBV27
TGTGCCAGCAGTCCTGGGGAGGGAGGGGTACAAGAGACCCAGTACTTC
CASSPGEGGVQETQYF
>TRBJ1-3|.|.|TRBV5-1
TGCGCCAGCAGCCCTGTCGAAGACAGGCGCGGCTCTGGAAACACCATATATTTT
CASSPVEDRRGSGNTIYF
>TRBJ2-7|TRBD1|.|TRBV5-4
TGTGCCAGCAGCCTGACAGGGAGCTCCTACGAGCAGTACTTC
CASSLTGSSYEQYF
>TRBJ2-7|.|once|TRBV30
TGTGCCTGGAATTCGGTGTTAGACAGCAGCTACGAGCAGTACTTC
CAWNSVLDSSYEQYF
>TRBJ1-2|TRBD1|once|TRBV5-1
TGCGCCAGCAGCGGAACACAGGGGACTTCCCCCTCTTATAGGGGCTACACCTTC
CASSGTQGTSPSYRGYTF
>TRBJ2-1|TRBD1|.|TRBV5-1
TGCGCCAGCATCCTTGGGACAGGGCCCTACAATGAGCAGTTCTTC
CASILGTGPYNEQFF
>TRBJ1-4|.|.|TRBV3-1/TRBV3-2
TGTGCCAGCAGCCAAGGACAGCCACAACTGTTTTTT
CASSQGQPQLFF
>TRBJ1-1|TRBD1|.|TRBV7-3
TGTGCCAGCAGCTTAGGACAGGGGAGCACTGAAGCTTTCTTT
CASSLGQGSTEAFF
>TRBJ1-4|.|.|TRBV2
TGTGCCAGCCGCAGGGGCGTTCCTAATGAAAAACTGTTTTTT
CASRRGVPNEKLFF
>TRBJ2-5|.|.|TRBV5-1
TGCGCCAGCAGCTTTGAAGGAGTGCGAGAGACCCAGTACTTC
CASSFEGVRETQYF
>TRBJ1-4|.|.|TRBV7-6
TGTGCCAGCAGCTTAGTACTGGGGGCAGGGGAAAAACTGTTTTTT
CASSLVLGAGEKLFF
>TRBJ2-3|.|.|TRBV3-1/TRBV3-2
TGTGCCAGCAGCCAAGGCCAGGCAGGGCGGACAGATACGCAGTATTTT
CASSQGQAGRTDTQYF
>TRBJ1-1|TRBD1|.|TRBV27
TGTGCCAGCCGAAACCCAAAAGCAGGGGGCACTGAAGCTTTCTTT
CASRNPKAGGTEAFF
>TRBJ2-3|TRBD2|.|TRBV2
TGTGCCAGCAGTCCTCTTAGCGGGGGGGGCACAGATACGCAGTATTTT
CASSPLSGGGTDTQYF
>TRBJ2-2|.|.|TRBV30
TGTGCCTGGGGACGCCCTAGTCCGAACAACGCCGGGGAGCTGTTTTTT
CAWGRPSPNNAGELFF
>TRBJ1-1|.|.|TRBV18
TGTGCCAGCTCACCAAGCGGCGGGAACACTGAAGCTTTCTTT
CASSPSGGNTEAFF
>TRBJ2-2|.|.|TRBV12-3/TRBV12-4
TGTGCCACGACACGTACGAACACCGGGGAGCTGTTTTTT
CATTRTNTGELFF
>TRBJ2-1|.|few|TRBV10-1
TGCGCCAGCAGTGAGAGTGGGCAGGCCGGGCAGTTCTTC
CASSESGQAGQFF
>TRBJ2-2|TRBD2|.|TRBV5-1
TGCGCCAGCAGCTTAGCGGGGCTGAACACCGGGGAGCTGTTTTTT
CASSLAGLNTGELFF
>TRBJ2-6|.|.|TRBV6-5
TGTGCCAGCAGTAAGAGCTCTGGGGCCAACGTCCTGACTTTC
CASSKSSGANVLTF
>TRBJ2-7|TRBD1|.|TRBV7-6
TGTGCCAGCAGCTTAGGCGGGGGACAGGGTCTCGACGAGCAGTACTTC
CASSLGGGQGLDEQYF
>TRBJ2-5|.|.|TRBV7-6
TGTGCCAGCAGCTTAGGCCCTACAGGGACAGAGACCCAGTACTTC
CASSLGPTGTETQYF
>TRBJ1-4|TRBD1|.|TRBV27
TGTGCCAGCACCTTAGACGCCAGGGGGCAAGGAGAAAAACTGTTTTTT
CASTLDARGQGEKLFF
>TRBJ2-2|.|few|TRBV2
TGTGCCAGCAGGCGGGTGCCTAGCTCTACTACCGGGGAGCTGTTTTTT
CASRRVPSSTTGELFF
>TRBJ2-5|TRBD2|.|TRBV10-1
TGCGCCAGCAGCGTTGGACTAGCGGGACAAGAGACCCAGTACTTC
CASSVGLAGQETQYF
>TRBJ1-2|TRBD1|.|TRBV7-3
TGTGCCAGCAGCTCCAGACAGGGGAACTATGGCTACACCTTC
CASSSRQGNYGYTF
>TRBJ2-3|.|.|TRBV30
TGTGCCTGGAGTGTACAGGGTGGCACAGATACGCAGTATTTT
CAWSVQGGTDTQYF
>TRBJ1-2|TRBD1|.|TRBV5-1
TGCGCCAGCAGCCCGGGACAGACTAACTATGGCTACACCTTC
CASSPGQTNYGYTF
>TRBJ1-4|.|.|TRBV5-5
TGTGCCAGCAGCTTGGAATTCGATGAAAAACTGTTTTTT
CASSLEFDEKLFF
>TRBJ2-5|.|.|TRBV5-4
TGTGCCAGCAGACCGACTCAACAAGAGACCCAGTACTTC
CASRPTQQETQYF
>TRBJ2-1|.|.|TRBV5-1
TGCGCCAGCAGCTTGGACGCGGGGTCCTACAATGAGCAGTTCTTC
CASSLDAGSYNEQFF
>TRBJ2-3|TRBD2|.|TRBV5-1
TGCGCCAGCAGCTTCCTCGGGGGGGACACAGATACGCAGTATTTT
CASSFLGGDTDTQYF
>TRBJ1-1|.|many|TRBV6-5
TGTGCCAGCAGTTACTCCTCGCGACAGCAGAACACTGAAGCTTTCTTT
CASSYSSRQQNTEAFF